This T cell receptor (beta chain) was sequenced during a study of cytomegalovirus exposure and HLA in healthy donors. For this clone: Its antigen is as yet unknown.

Points from the study as a whole: TRBV6-2, TRBV6-3 and some other V segments were excluded as indistinguishable. Roughly even sequencing depth across donors was the assumption behind the presence/absence analyses.

The PCR employed 60 Vbeta primers together with 13 Jbeta primers. Sequenced by immunoSEQ multiplex PCR; TCRdb stores in-frame clones only, minus some. In the table there are 95,000 to 110,000 clones, 74% of which are singletons. The V and J ends lost 6 bases and 2 bases respectively, with 11 bases between them. CDR1 and CDR2 (germline): LNHDA, SQIVND (reference sequence). The CDR3 has 14 residues. The genes are TRBV19 and TRBJ1-5; D gene uncertain. The receptor's source is a woman in her thirties or forties in good health and CMV-seropositive. Input material: PBMCs. This CDR3 is CASSGQAGNQPQHF. The CDR3 bases are TGTGCCAGTAGCGGTCAAGCGGGCAATCAGCCCCAGCATTTT.